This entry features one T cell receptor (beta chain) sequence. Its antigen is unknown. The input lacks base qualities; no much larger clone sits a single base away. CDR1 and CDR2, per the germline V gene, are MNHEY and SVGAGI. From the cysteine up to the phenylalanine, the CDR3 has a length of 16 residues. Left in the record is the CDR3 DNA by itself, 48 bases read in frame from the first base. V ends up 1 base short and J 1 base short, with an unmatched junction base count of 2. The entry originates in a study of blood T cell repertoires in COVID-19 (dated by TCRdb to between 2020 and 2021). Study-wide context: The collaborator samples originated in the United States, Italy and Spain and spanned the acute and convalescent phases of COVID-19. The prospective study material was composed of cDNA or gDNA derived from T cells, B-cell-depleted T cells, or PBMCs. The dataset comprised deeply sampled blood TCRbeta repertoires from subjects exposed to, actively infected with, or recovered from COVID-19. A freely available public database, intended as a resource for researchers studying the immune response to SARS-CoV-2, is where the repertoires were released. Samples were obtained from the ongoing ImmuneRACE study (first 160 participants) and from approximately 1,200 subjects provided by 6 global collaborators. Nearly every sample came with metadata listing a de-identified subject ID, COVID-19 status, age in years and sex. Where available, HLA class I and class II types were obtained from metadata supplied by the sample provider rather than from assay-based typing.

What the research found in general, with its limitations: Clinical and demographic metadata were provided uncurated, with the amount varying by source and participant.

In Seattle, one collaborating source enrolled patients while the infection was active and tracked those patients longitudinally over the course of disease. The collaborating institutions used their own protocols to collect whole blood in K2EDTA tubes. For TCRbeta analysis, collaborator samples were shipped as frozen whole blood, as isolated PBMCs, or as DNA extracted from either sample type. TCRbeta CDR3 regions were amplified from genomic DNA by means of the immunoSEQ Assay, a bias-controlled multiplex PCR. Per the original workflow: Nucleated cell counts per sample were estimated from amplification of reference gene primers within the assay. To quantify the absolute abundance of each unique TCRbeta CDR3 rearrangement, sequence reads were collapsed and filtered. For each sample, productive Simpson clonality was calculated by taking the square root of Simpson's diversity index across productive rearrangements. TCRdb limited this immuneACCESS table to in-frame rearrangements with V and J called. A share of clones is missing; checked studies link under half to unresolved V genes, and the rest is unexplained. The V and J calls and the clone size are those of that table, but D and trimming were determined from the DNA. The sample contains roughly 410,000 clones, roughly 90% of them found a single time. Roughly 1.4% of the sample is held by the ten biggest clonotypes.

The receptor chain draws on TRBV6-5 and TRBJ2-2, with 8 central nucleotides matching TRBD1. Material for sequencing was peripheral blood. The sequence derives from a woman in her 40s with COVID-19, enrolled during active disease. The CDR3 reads CASSYLGQVNTGELFF. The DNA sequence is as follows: TGTGCCAGCAGTTACTTGGGACAGGTGAACACCGGGGAGCTGTTTTTT.